The rows below give T cell receptor beta chains drawn from one sample of a study of T cells in Graves' hyperthyroidism and ophthalmopathy. A single record per CDR3 protein comes from TCRdb applying MiXCR to the multiplex PCR reads. The data hold about 520,000 distinct CDR3 sequences, with roughly 25% observed a single time. Sequencing was carried out using blood. These receptors all come from a woman aged 25 to 45 with Graves' ophthalmopathy. CDR3s include the opening cysteine and the closing phenylalanine or tryptophan. D genes are given only for firm matches. Size tells how often a clone was seen (once, few, many) or the class of an expanded clone, and some rows leave it out.

clone size	CDR3 length	J gene	V gene	D gene	CDR3 protein	CDR3 DNA
many	15	TRBJ2-5	TRBV10-3	TRBD2	CAISTGTSARETQYF	TGTGCCATCAGCACCGGGACTAGCGCTAGAGAGACCCAGTACTTC
many	15	TRBJ1-1	TRBV27	.	CASSLSPNRQVAAFF	TGTGCCAGCAGTTTATCCCCAAACCGCCAGGTAGCTGCTTTCTTT
many	14	TRBJ2-3	TRBV28	.	CASSLHRQFSTQYF	TGTGCCAGCAGTTTACACAGACAGTTTAGTACGCAGTATTTT
many	16	TRBJ2-7	TRBV27	TRBD1	CASTRLRDSTVYEQYF	TGTGCCAGCACCCGCCTCCGGGACAGCACAGTCTACGAGCAGTACTTC
.	14	TRBJ2-5	TRBV25-1	.	CASSEMYRQETQYF	TGTGCCAGCAGTGAAATGTACAGGCAAGAGACCCAGTACTTC
many	16	TRBJ1-5	TRBV20-1	.	CSAQVRGGSGNQPQHF	TGCAGTGCCCAGGTTAGAGGAGGGAGCGGCAATCAGCCCCAGCATTTT
many	13	TRBJ1-2	TRBV7-8	.	CASSLAQSPGYTF	TGTGCCAGCAGCTTAGCGCAGTCCCCGGGCTACACCTTC
many	15	TRBJ2-3	TRBV27	.	CASSSPQGRADTQYF	TGTGCCAGCAGCTCCCCACAGGGGAGGGCAGATACGCAGTATTTT
many	14	TRBJ2-7	TRBV29-1	TRBD1	CSVQTGTTSYEQYF	TGCAGCGTGCAGACAGGGACAACCTCCTACGAGCAGTACTTC
.	13	TRBJ1-5	TRBV20-1	.	CSAGGIEHQPQHF	TGCAGTGCTGGCGGGATAGAGCATCAGCCCCAGCATTTT
few	15	TRBJ1-2	TRBV20-1	.	CSANRDGYTNYGYTF	TGCAGTGCTAACCGGGACGGATACACTAACTATGGCTACACCTTC
many	12	TRBJ1-2	TRBV10-3	.	CAINREAYGYTF	TGTGCCATCAACAGGGAAGCCTATGGCTACACCTTC
once	17	TRBJ2-2	TRBV6-2/TRBV6-3	.	CASSYSLGDWALSELFF	TGTGCCAGCAGTTACTCGCTCGGGGATTGGGCCCTCAGCGAGCTGTTTTTT
many	13	TRBJ1-1	TRBV15	.	CATSRLAISEAFF	TGTGCCACCAGCAGACTTGCCATCTCTGAAGCTTTCTTT
.	15	TRBJ1-2	TRBV7-2	.	CASSLGLGQFYGYTF	TGTGCCAGCAGCTTAGGCCTTGGACAGTTCTATGGCTACACCTTC
few	15	TRBJ1-1	TRBV4-3	.	CASSQVAGGYTEAFF	TGCGCCAGCAGCCAAGTGGCCGGGGGCTACACTGAAGCTTTCTTT
few	15	TRBJ2-7	TRBV7-8	.	CASSQFTGSSYEQYF	TGTGCCAGCAGCCAATTTACAGGGAGCTCCTACGAGCAGTACTTC
many	15	TRBJ2-7	TRBV27	TRBD1	CASSWGTGDVGEQYF	TGTGCCAGCAGTTGGGGGACAGGGGATGTCGGCGAGCAGTACTTC
many	15	TRBJ1-1	TRBV6-5	TRBD1	CASRLTGGVNTEAFF	TGTGCCAGCAGGCTCACAGGGGGAGTGAACACTGAAGCTTTCTTT
many	18	TRBJ2-2	TRBV6-2/TRBV6-3	.	CASSYRGVLGANTGELFF	TGTGCCAGCAGTTACAGGGGGGTGTTGGGCGCGAACACCGGGGAGCTGTTTTTT
.	17	TRBJ1-3	TRBV19	TRBD1	CASSIAATGLSGNTIYF	TGTGCCAGTAGTATAGCCGCGACAGGGCTCTCTGGAAACACCATATATTTT
few	14	TRBJ2-5	TRBV28	TRBD1	CASSLYRRGETQYF	TGTGCCAGCAGTTTATATCGCAGGGGGGAGACCCAGTACTTC
many	14	TRBJ1-3	TRBV5-1	.	CASSDGNSGNTIYF	TGCGCCAGCAGCGACGGTAACTCTGGAAACACCATATATTTT
many	14	TRBJ2-7	TRBV27	TRBD1	CASSTTGSPYEQYF	TGTGCCAGCAGTACGACAGGGTCTCCCTACGAGCAGTACTTC
.	14	TRBJ1-2	TRBV6-1	.	CASSEALAGDGYTF	TGTGCCAGCAGTGAAGCGTTAGCAGGAGATGGCTACACCTTC
many	14	TRBJ1-1	TRBV5-1	TRBD1	CASSRQGARTEAFF	TGCGCCAGCAGCCGACAGGGGGCTCGGACTGAAGCTTTCTTT
many	14	TRBJ1-1	TRBV18	.	CASSPGAPNTEAFF	TGTGCCAGCTCACCGGGTGCTCCCAACACTGAAGCTTTCTTT
many	12	TRBJ1-1	TRBV12-3/TRBV12-4	.	CASSSRRSEAFF	TGTGCCAGCAGTTCAAGGAGGTCTGAAGCTTTCTTT
.	11	TRBJ1-1	TRBV6-1	.	CAAFGNTEAFF	TGTGCCGCCTTCGGGAACACTGAAGCTTTCTTT
few	15	TRBJ1-1	TRBV5-1	TRBD1	CASSPRGQANTEAFF	TGCGCCAGCAGCCCGAGGGGACAGGCGAACACTGAAGCTTTCTTT
.	13	TRBJ1-3	TRBV19	.	CASSAASGNTIYF	TGTGCCAGTAGTGCGGCCTCTGGAAACACCATATATTTT
.	14	TRBJ1-2	TRBV28	.	CASSLETSMGGYTF	TGTGCCAGCAGTTTAGAAACCAGCATGGGGGGCTACACCTTC
.	13	TRBJ2-7	TRBV20-1	.	CSAGDRFSYEQYF	TGCAGTGCTGGCGACAGGTTCTCCTACGAGCAGTACTTC
many	15	TRBJ1-1	TRBV28	.	CASCWTQRGNTEAFF	TGTGCCAGCTGTTGGACACAACGGGGGAACACTGAAGCTTTCTTT
many	16	TRBJ1-1	TRBV12-3/TRBV12-4	.	CASSLGVGQLNTEAFF	TGTGCCAGCAGTTTAGGAGTGGGTCAGCTGAACACTGAAGCTTTCTTT
.	13	TRBJ2-7	TRBV6-1	.	CASSADSGYEQYF	TGTGCCAGCAGCGCGGACAGTGGCTACGAGCAGTACTTC
.	14	TRBJ2-5	TRBV7-2	.	CASSLSGFQETQYF	TGTGCCAGCAGCTTATCAGGTTTCCAAGAGACCCAGTACTTC
many	14	TRBJ1-1	TRBV7-9	.	CASSLEQLNTEAFF	TGTGCCAGCAGTCTGGAACAGCTCAACACTGAAGCTTTCTTT
many	14	TRBJ2-2	TRBV6-1	.	CASTAGAVTGELFF	TGTGCCAGCACCGCGGGGGCAGTGACCGGGGAGCTGTTTTTT
many	13	TRBJ2-2	TRBV2	TRBD1	CASSTRGTGELFF	TGTGCCAGCAGTACCAGGGGGACCGGGGAGCTGTTTTTT
many	14	TRBJ2-5	TRBV7-8	TRBD2	CASSPRTRGRTQYF	TGTGCCAGCAGCCCTAGGACTAGGGGAAGGACCCAGTACTTC
many	16	TRBJ2-2	TRBV5-1	TRBD2	CASSFTTSLNTGELFF	TGCGCCAGCAGCTTTACGACTAGCCTGAACACCGGGGAGCTGTTTTTT
many	13	TRBJ2-5	TRBV7-9	TRBD2	CASGAGEKETQYF	TGTGCCAGCGGTGCGGGGGAGAAAGAGACCCAGTACTTC
.	11	TRBJ1-2	TRBV19	.	CASTVGVGYTF	TGTGCCAGTACCGTAGGCGTTGGCTACACCTTC
.	15	TRBJ1-6	TRBV15	TRBD1	CATSDTTGYNSPLHF	TGTGCCACCAGCGACACGACAGGGTACAATTCACCCCTCCACTTT
.	15	TRBJ2-7	TRBV28	TRBD2	CASSLFGLGTYEQYF	TGTGCCAGCAGTTTATTTGGACTAGGCACCTACGAGCAGTACTTC
.	16	TRBJ2-5	TRBV4-2	.	CASSQVGGQGGETQYF	TGTGCCAGCAGCCAAGTAGGCGGACAGGGAGGGGAGACCCAGTACTTC
many	13	TRBJ1-2	TRBV12-3/TRBV12-4	.	CASSLVYLYGYTF	TGTGCCAGCAGTTTAGTATACCTTTATGGCTACACCTTC
.	14	TRBJ1-5	TRBV4-1	.	CASSQIQGSQPQHF	TGCGCCAGCAGCCAAATCCAGGGATCTCAGCCCCAGCATTTT
.	14	TRBJ1-2	TRBV6-5	.	CASSYSNSNYGYTF	TGTGCCAGCAGTTACTCGAATTCTAACTATGGCTACACCTTC
many	15	TRBJ2-5	TRBV7-6	TRBD2	CASSLAGTSAETQYF	TGTGCCAGCAGCTTAGCGGGGACTAGCGCGGAGACCCAGTACTTC
many	14	TRBJ2-7	TRBV20-1	TRBD2	CSAPSGGAFYEQYF	TGCAGTGCTCCTAGCGGGGGGGCCTTCTACGAGCAGTACTTC
once	12	TRBJ2-5	TRBV30	.	CACRLGRGAQYF	TGTGCCTGCAGGCTGGGCCGTGGGGCCCAGTACTTC
many	14	TRBJ1-3	TRBV7-2	.	CASSLYTSGDTIYF	TGTGCCAGCAGCTTGTACACCTCAGGGGACACCATATATTTT